The entry below describes one T cell receptor (beta chain). This sample was included in a study of blood T cell repertoires in COVID-19. Study information: The origin of the acute and convalescent COVID-19 samples was the United States, Italy and Spain. From T cells, B-cell-depleted T cells, or PBMCs came the material, which was cDNA or gDNA.

The assay was immunoSEQ multiplex PCR, and TCRdb's table has in-frame clones only and misses some. Of some 330,000 clones in the sample, approximately 88% were seen once. The sequenced sample was peripheral blood. The receptor comes from a woman aged 45-59 years with active or convalescent COVID-19.

The chain's CDR3 is CATSEGGVRQPQHF. In nucleotides, the CDR3 is TGTGCCACCAGTGAAGGAGGGGTTCGGCAGCCCCAGCATTTT. V gene TRBV24-1 combines with J gene TRBJ1-5; D is perhaps TRBD1 (5 bases). Looked up from germline, CDR1 is KGHDR and CDR2 is SFDVKD. This CDR3 has 14 residues. V was pared by 4 bases and J by 7 bases, with 13 bases between.